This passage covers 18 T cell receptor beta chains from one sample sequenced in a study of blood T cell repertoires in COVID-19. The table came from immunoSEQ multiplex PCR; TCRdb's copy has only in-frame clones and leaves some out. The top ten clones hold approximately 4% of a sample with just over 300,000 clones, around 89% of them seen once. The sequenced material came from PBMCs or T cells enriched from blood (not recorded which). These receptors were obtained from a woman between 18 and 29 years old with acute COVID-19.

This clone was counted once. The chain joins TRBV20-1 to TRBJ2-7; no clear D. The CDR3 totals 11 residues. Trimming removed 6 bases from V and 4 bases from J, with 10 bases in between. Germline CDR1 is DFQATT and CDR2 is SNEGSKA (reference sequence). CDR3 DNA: TGCAGTGCCGAGGAGACGTACGAGCAGTACTTC. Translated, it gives CSAEETYEQYF.

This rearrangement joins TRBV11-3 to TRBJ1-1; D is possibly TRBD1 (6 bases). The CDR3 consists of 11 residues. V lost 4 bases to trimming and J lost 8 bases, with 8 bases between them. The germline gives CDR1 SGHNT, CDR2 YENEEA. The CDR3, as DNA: TGTGCCAGCAGCTCAACAGGGGAAGCTTTCTTT. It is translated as CASSSTGEAFF.

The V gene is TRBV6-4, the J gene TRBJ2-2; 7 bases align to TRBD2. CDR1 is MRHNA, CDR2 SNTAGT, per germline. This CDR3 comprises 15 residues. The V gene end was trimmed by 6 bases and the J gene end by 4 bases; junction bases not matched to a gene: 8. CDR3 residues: CASRLATAFTGELFF. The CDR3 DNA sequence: TGTGCCAGCAGACTAGCGACCGCCTTCACCGGGGAGCTGTTTTTT.

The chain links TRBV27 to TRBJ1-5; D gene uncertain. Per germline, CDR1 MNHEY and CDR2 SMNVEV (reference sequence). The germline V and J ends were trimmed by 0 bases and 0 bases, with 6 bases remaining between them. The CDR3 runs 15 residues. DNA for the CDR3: TGTGCCAGCAGTTTATCTCTTTATAGCAATCAGCCCCAGCATTTT. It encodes CASSLSLYSNQPQHF.

The CDR3 region has the DNA TGTGCCAGTAGTGGGACTAGCGGGAGGTTAAGCTCCTACAATGAGCAGTTCTTC. As protein: CASSGTSGRLSSYNEQFF. The chain recombines TRBV19 with TRBJ2-1, with 15 bases fitting TRBD2. Germline V gene data show CDR1 as LNHDA and CDR2 as SQIVND (reference sequence). The ends lost 5 bases at V and 0 bases at J; junction bases unmatched: 5. The CDR3 is 18 residues long.

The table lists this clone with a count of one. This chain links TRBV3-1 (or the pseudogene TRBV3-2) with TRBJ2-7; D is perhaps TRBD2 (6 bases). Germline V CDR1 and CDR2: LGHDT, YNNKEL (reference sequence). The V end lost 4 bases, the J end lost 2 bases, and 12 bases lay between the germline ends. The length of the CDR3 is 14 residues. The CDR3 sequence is CASSRGGGAYEQYF. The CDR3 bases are TGTGCCAGCAGCCGGGGCGGCGGGGCCTACGAGCAGTACTTC.

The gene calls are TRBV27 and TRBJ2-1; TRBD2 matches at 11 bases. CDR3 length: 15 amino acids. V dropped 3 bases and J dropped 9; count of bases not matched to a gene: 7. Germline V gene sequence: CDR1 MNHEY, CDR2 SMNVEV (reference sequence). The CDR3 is CASSFRSGRVSEQFF. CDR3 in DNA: TGTGCCAGCAGTTTCCGTAGCGGGAGGGTTAGTGAGCAGTTCTTC.

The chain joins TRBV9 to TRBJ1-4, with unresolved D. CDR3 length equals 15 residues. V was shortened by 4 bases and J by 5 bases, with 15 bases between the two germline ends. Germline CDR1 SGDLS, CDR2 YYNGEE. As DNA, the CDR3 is TGTGCCAGCAGCATCGAGGGCAGACTGAATGAAAAACTGTTTTTT. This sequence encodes CASSIEGRLNEKLFF.

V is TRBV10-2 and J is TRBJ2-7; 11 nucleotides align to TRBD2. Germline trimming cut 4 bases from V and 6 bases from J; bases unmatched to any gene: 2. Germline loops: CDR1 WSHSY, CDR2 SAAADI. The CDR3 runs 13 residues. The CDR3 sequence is CASSGLAGSEQYF. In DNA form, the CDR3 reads TGCGCCAGCAGTGGACTAGCGGGAAGCGAGCAGTACTTC.

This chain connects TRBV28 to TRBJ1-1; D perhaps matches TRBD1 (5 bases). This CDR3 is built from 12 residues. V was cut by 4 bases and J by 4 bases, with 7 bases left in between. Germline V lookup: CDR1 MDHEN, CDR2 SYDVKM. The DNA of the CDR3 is TGTGCCAGCAGTTCAGGGCTCACTGAAGCTTTCTTT. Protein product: CASSSGLTEAFF.

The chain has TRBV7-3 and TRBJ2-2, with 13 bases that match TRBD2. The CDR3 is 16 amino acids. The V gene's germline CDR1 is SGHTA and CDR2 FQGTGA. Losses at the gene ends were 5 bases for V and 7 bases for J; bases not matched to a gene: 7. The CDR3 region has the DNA TGTGCCAGCAGCCTCGGACTAGCGGGAGTTGGCGGGGAGCTGTTTTTT. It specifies CASSLGLAGVGGELFF.

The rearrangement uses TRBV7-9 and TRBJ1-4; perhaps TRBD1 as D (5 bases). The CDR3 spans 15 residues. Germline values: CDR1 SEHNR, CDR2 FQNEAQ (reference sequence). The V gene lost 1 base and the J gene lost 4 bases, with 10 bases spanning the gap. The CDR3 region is CASSLGQGGNEKLFF. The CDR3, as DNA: TGTGCCAGCAGCTTAGGTCAGGGAGGTAATGAAAAACTGTTTTTT.

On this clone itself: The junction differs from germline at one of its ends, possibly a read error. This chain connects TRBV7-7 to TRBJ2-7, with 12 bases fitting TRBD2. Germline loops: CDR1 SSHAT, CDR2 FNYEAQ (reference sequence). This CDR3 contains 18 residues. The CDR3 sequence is CASNYLTSGSRVSYEQYF. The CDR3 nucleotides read TGTGCTAGCAACTACTTGACTAGCGGGAGTAGGGTGTCCTACGAGCAGTACTTC.

The CDR3 DNA sequence: TGTGCCAGCAGGTTAGGACAGAAACTGTTTTTT. The encoded protein is CASRLGQKLFF. The chain employs TRBV28 and TRBJ1-4; the D gene is possibly TRBD1 (6 bases). Germline CDR1 MDHEN, CDR2 SYDVKM. The V gene lost 6 bases and the J gene lost 11 bases, with 10 bases spanning the gap. The CDR3 spans 11 residues.

CDR3 in amino acids: CASSDDIGAYTGELFF. The CDR3 DNA sequence: TGTGCCAGCAGCGATGATATAGGAGCCTACACCGGGGAGCTGTTTTTT. V and J are TRBV9 and TRBJ2-2; D is unclear. This CDR3 contains 16 residues. The V gene lost 3 bases and the J gene lost 3 bases, with 15 bases spanning the gap. Germline CDR1 and CDR2: SGDLS and YYNGEE.

The CDR3 loop is CASSWGQVNEKLFF. CDR3 sequence (DNA): TGTGCCAGCAGCTGGGGACAGGTTAATGAAAAACTGTTTTTT. V and J are TRBV11-2 and TRBJ1-4, with 8 bases that match TRBD1. V lost 4 bases to trimming and J lost 4 bases; unmatched junction nucleotides: 2. Per the germline V gene, CDR1 is SGHAT and CDR2 is FQNNGV. CDR3 length: 14 amino acids.

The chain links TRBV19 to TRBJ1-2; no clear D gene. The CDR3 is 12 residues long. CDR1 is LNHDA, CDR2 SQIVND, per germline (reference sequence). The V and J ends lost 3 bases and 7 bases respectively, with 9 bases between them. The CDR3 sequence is CASSISLRGYTF. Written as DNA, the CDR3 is TGTGCCAGTAGTATCTCTCTTCGTGGCTACACCTTC.

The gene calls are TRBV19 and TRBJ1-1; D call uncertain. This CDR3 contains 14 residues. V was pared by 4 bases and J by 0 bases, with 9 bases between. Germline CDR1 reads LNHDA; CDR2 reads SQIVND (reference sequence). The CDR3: CASSSLNMNTEAFF. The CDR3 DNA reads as TGTGCCAGTAGTAGCCTCAACATGAACACTGAAGCTTTCTTT. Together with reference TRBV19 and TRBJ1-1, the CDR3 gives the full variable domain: DGGITQSPKYLFRKEGQNVTLSCEQNLNHDAMYWYRQDPGQGLRLIYYSQIVNDFQKGDIAEGYSVSREKKESFPLTVTSAQKNPTAFYLCASSSLNMNTEAFFGQGTRLTVV.